The 17 T cell receptor beta chains given below trace back to one sample, sequenced in a study of blood T cell repertoires in COVID-19. Only in-frame clones appear in the TCRdb table, and some are missing; sequencing was by immunoSEQ multiplex PCR. The sample has more than 120,000 clones; 84% are singletons. The sequenced sample consisted of PBMCs or T cells enriched from blood (not recorded which). These receptor sequences come from a man in his forties or fifties in a cohort exposed to, infected with or recovered from COVID-19 (not recorded which).

The V call is TRBV7-6, the J call TRBJ2-5; weak D call: TRBD1 (5 bases). The V and J ends lost 5 bases and 1 base respectively, with 14 bases between them. Germline loops: CDR1 SGHVS, CDR2 FNYEAQ. CDR3 size: 15 residues. The CDR3 sequence: CASSNDLQGQETQYF. CDR3 coding DNA: TGTGCCAGCAGCAACGACCTTCAGGGCCAAGAGACCCAGTACTTC. Variable domain in full (rest from reference TRBV7-6 and TRBJ2-5): GAGVSQSPRYKVTKRGQDVALRCDPISGHVSLYWYRQALGQGPEFLTYFNYEAQQDKSGLPNDRFSAERPEGSISTLTIQRTEQRDSAMYRCASSNDLQGQETQYFGPGTRLLVL.

V and J are TRBV30 and TRBJ2-1; D is possibly TRBD2 (5 bases). V was cut by 1 base and J by 5 bases, with 6 bases left in between. Germline-derived CDR1 and CDR2 are GTSNPN and SVGIG (reference sequence). CDR3 length: 12 residues. CDR3 amino acids: CAWSAGNNEQFF. The CDR3 nucleotides read TGTGCCTGGAGTGCGGGGAACAATGAGCAGTTCTTC.

V gene TRBV28 combines with J gene TRBJ2-1; 10 nucleotides line up with TRBD1. Germline CDR1 and CDR2: MDHEN and SYDVKM. The CDR3 covers 15 residues. The V segment lost 6 bases and the J segment 8 bases; nucleotides outside the gene matches: 10. This CDR3 is CASRTDRGNPHEQFF. CDR3 coding DNA: TGTGCCAGCAGGACGGACAGGGGGAACCCACATGAGCAGTTCTTC.

This clone was observed a single time. The CDR3, as DNA: TGTGCCAGCAGCCGATCGAGGAATCAGCCCCAGCATTTT. It encodes CASSRSRNQPQHF. The genes are TRBV7-8 and TRBJ1-5; D unresolved. The CDR3 runs to 13 residues. Looked up from germline, CDR1 is SGHVS and CDR2 is FQNEAQ. V was shortened by 5 bases and J by 4 bases, with 9 bases between the two germline ends.

V gene TRBV2 combines with J gene TRBJ1-1; no firm D call. The CDR3 is 14 amino acids. The V end was cut by 3 bases, the J end by 1 base, with 9 bases between. Germline CDR1 and CDR2: SNHLY and FYNNEI. Here the CDR3 DNA reads TGTGCCAGCAGTGACTCAGTTTCGAACACTGAAGCTTTCTTT. Translation gives CASSDSVSNTEAFF.

The V and J genes are TRBV11-3 and TRBJ1-6; tentatively, D is TRBD1 (6 bases). Germline assignment: CDR1 SGHNT and CDR2 YENEEA. Trimming stripped 6 bases from V and 0 bases from J, with 15 bases between. The CDR3 sequence is 17 residues long. The CDR3 here is CASSYRAPFSYNSPLHF. Here the CDR3 DNA reads TGTGCCAGCAGTTACAGGGCCCCGTTCTCCTATAATTCACCCCTCCACTTT.

The CDR3 reads CSGTSAPGTDTQYF. Here the CDR3 DNA reads TGCAGCGGTACTAGCGCCCCTGGCACAGATACGCAGTATTTT. V is TRBV29-1 and J is TRBJ2-3; 7 bases are shared with TRBD2. The germline V gene has CDR1 SQVTM and CDR2 ANQGSEA. The length of the CDR3 is 14 residues. Trimming removed 7 bases from V and 1 base from J; junction bases left unmatched: 8.

V gene TRBV9 combines with J gene TRBJ2-2; perhaps TRBD2 as D (6 bases). V lost 0 bases and J 0 bases, leaving 18 bases between the germline ends. Germline-derived CDR1 and CDR2 are SGDLS and YYNGEE. The CDR3 length is 19 residues. This CDR3 reads CASSVAKENSGPNTGELFF. The DNA for the CDR3 is TGTGCCAGCAGCGTAGCTAAGGAAAATAGCGGTCCGAACACCGGGGAGCTGTTTTTT.

The CDR3 reads CASSRTAWREQYF. CDR3 DNA sequence: TGTGCCAGCAGCCGGACTGCCTGGCGCGAGCAGTACTTC. This chain uses TRBV6-5 with TRBJ2-7, with D maybe TRBD2 (5 bases). V shed 6 bases and J shed 6 bases, with 15 bases lying between them. The germline CDR1 and CDR2 sequences are MNHEY and SVGAGI. The CDR3 length is 13 residues.

This chain joins TRBV19 and TRBJ1-2, with 7 bases matching TRBD1. CDR1 and CDR2 from the germline V gene are LNHDA and SQIVND (reference sequence). This CDR3 is 15 amino acids long. With 4 bases clipped from V and 2 bases from J, the junction kept 7 bases outside the gene matches. The CDR3 DNA reads as TGTGCCAGTAGTACGCTTCAGACAGGGAACTATGGCTACACCTTC. It is translated as CASSTLQTGNYGYTF.

V gene TRBV6-5 combines with J gene TRBJ2-7, with a weak D call TRBD1 (6 bases). This CDR3 is built from 14 residues. V was clipped by 2 bases and J by 0 bases, with 8 bases between them. CDR1 and CDR2 (germline): MNHEY, SVGAGI. For the CDR3, the DNA is TGTGCCAGCAGTTACGACAGGAACTCCTACGAGCAGTACTTC. Protein sequence: CASSYDRNSYEQYF.

In its sample, this clone was seen once. The chain uses TRBV23-1 and TRBJ2-7; tentative D call: TRBD2 (6 bases). TRBV23-1 is an open reading frame, and its role is uncertain. This CDR3 spans 15 amino acids. Trimming shortened V by 4 bases and J by 6 bases, and 19 bases separated the two germline ends. The CDR3 sequence: CASSLGTSLGAEQYF. DNA for the CDR3: TGCGCCAGCAGTCTAGGGACTTCCCTGGGCGCCGAGCAGTACTTC.

This clone was found a few times. The chain carries TRBV5-4 and TRBJ1-2; D perhaps matches TRBD1 (6 bases). This CDR3 comprises 18 residues. Between the trimmed V and J ends, which lost 8 bases and 3 bases, there was a span of 29 bases. CDR1 and CDR2 (germline): SGHNT, YYREEE (reference sequence). The CDR3 region has the DNA TGTGCCAGTTCCAAGGGGGGGCAGGGCTCAGACACTTACTATGGCTACACCTTC. This sequence encodes CASSKGGQGSDTYYGYTF.

V usage is TRBV10-1 and J usage is TRBJ2-7; the D gene is possibly TRBD1 (5 bases). The CDR3 is made up of 13 amino acids. CDR1 and CDR2 from the germline V gene are WNHNN and SYGVQD (reference sequence). V dropped 2 bases and J dropped 0 bases, with 5 bases sitting between them. The CDR3 nucleotides are TGCGCCAGCAGTGAGGACAGCTCCTACGAGCAGTACTTC. Its protein is CASSEDSSYEQYF.

The chain combines TRBV6-5 with TRBJ2-1; 11 nucleotides match TRBD2. The CDR3 consists of 13 residues. V was clipped by 6 bases and J by 15 bases; unmatched bases: 10. Germline assignment: CDR1 MNHEY and CDR2 SVGAGI. This chain's CDR3 is CASRGTSGGGGFF. The CDR3 region has the DNA TGTGCCAGCAGGGGGACTAGCGGCGGGGGAGGGTTCTTC.

CDR3 loop: CASSPIRGPYNEQFF. The CDR3 nucleotides are TGTGCCAGCTCACCTATCAGGGGGCCCTACAATGAGCAGTTCTTC. The chain links TRBV18 to TRBJ2-1; 8 nucleotides agree with TRBD1. J gave up 2 bases and V 3 bases, and 3 bases lay outside the gene matches. The V gene's germline CDR1 is KGHSH and CDR2 LQKENI. The CDR3 loop spans 15 amino acids.

The chain links TRBV6-2 or TRBV6-3 to TRBJ1-5; D is unresolved. V dropped 2 bases and J dropped 6 bases, with 11 bases sitting between them. Germline lookup yields CDR1 MNHEY and CDR2 SVGEGT. The CDR3 spans 14 residues. In DNA form, the CDR3 reads TGTGCCAGCAGTTACATTCGAGAATCTCAGCCCCAGCATTTT. This translates into CASSYIRESQPQHF.